Below are 28 T cell receptor beta chains sequenced from a single sample in a study of shared clonotypes between healthy human individuals. The naive CD8 population came from CD45RO-negative cells selected for CCR7, without terminally differentiated effector memory CD45RA+ cells. Assay used: immunoSEQ multiplex PCR; TCRdb lists only in-frame clones, some missing. Of roughly 2,000,000 clones listed, approximately 94% are singletons. The sample comprised naive CD8+ T cells sorted from blood. The origin of the receptors is a young man in good health.

This rearrangement joins TRBV5-1 to TRBJ2-7, with D unclear. The V gene's germline CDR1 is SGHRS and CDR2 YFSETQ. The CDR3 runs 14 residues. V lost 2 bases and J lost 6, with 15 bases in between. CDR3 nucleotide sequence: TGCGCCAGCAGCTTATACCCTGCCAGCGCCGAGCAGTACTTC. It yields the protein CASSLYPASAEQYF.

Turning to this clone: The sample carries other DNA sequences with the same CDR3. The chain has TRBV4-1 and TRBJ2-7; 10 positions match TRBD1. This CDR3 contains 15 residues. Trimming cost V 1 base and J 2 bases; bases outside gene matches: 2. CDR1 MGHRA and CDR2 YSYEKL come from the germline V gene. The CDR3 nucleotides read TGCGCCAGCAGCCAAGCCGGACAGGGGGCCTACGAGCAGTACTTC. Translation gives CASSQAGQGAYEQYF.

The CDR3 here is CASSSRGSPNYGYTF. DNA for the CDR3: TGTGCCAGCAGCTCACGGGGTTCCCCTAACTATGGCTACACCTTC. V usage is TRBV5-4 and J usage is TRBJ1-2; D remains ambiguous. This CDR3 is built from 15 residues. Germline CDR1 and CDR2: SGHNT and YYREEE (reference sequence). Trimming pared 3 bases from V and 0 bases from J, leaving 12 bases between.

A word on this clone: The same CDR3 is also encoded by other DNA sequences in this sample. This chain uses TRBV4-3 with TRBJ1-6; D unclear. V shed 1 base and J shed 7 bases, with 2 bases lying between them. The CDR3 runs 12 residues. Per germline, CDR1 LGHNA and CDR2 YSLEER. Here the CDR3 reads CASSQGNSPLHF. The CDR3 region has the DNA TGCGCCAGCAGCCAAGGCAATTCACCCCTCCACTTT.

The V gene is TRBV27, the J gene TRBJ2-6, with a possible D match to TRBD2 (6 bases). The CDR3 runs 15 residues. Germline-derived CDR1 and CDR2 are MNHEY and SMNVEV (reference sequence). Trimming took off 2 bases at V and 2 bases at J, with 7 bases between the two ends. CDR3 protein: CASSLAGPGANVLTF. The CDR3 DNA is TGTGCCAGCAGTTTAGCGGGACCTGGGGCCAACGTCCTGACTTTC.

The chain has TRBV10-1 and TRBJ1-1, with TRBD1 matching 7 bases. Germline V gene sequence: CDR1 WNHNN, CDR2 SYGVQD (reference sequence). The CDR3 loop spans 16 amino acids. The V gene end was trimmed by 3 bases and the J gene end by 5 bases; junction bases not matched to a gene: 12. CDR3 protein: CASSDGQGGLWTEAFF. CDR3 coding DNA: TGCGCCAGCAGTGATGGTCAGGGGGGATTGTGGACTGAAGCTTTCTTT.

This chain links TRBV9 with TRBJ2-1, with 7 bases matching TRBD2. With V trimmed by 5 bases and J by 0 bases, 2 bases remained unmatched. CDR3 size: 14 residues. Germline V gene data show CDR1 as SGDLS and CDR2 as YYNGEE. CDR3 sequence: CASRRTSSYNEQFF. The CDR3 DNA reads TGTGCCAGCAGGCGGACTAGCTCCTACAATGAGCAGTTCTTC.

The rearrangement links TRBV5-1 to TRBJ1-2; unclear D gene. The CDR3 consists of 15 residues. Per germline, CDR1 SGHRS and CDR2 YFSETQ. V gave up 0 bases and J gave up 5 bases, with 14 bases separating them. As DNA, the CDR3 is TGCGCCAGCAGCTTGGAGGTCGGAATTTGGTATGGCTACACCTTC. Translating it yields CASSLEVGIWYGYTF.

V is TRBV9 and J is TRBJ2-2; D gene ambiguous. Germline CDR1 SGDLS, CDR2 YYNGEE. The germline V and J ends were trimmed by 4 bases and 4 bases, with 14 bases remaining between them. The CDR3 is 15 residues long. CDR3 amino acids: CASSYFLGSTGELFF. CDR3 sequence (DNA): TGTGCCAGCAGCTATTTCTTAGGGTCCACCGGGGAGCTGTTTTTT.

The V gene is TRBV9, the J gene TRBJ2-4; D remains unclear. Germline V gives CDR1 SGDLS, CDR2 YYNGEE. This CDR3 comprises 15 residues. The germline V and J ends were trimmed by 0 bases and 9 bases, with 16 bases remaining between them. CDR3 region: CASSVEPLPGGIQYF. For the CDR3, the DNA is TGTGCCAGCAGCGTAGAACCCCTTCCCGGTGGCATTCAGTACTTC.

The gene calls are TRBV6-5 and TRBJ1-2; no definite D call. Trimming pared 2 bases from V and 4 bases from J, leaving 8 bases between. Germline V gene lookup returns CDR1 MNHEY and CDR2 SVGAGI. The CDR3 length is 13 residues. CDR3 amino acids: CASSYRQGYGYTF. The CDR3 DNA follows: TGTGCCAGCAGTTACCGACAAGGCTATGGCTACACCTTC.

This clone was seen once. The chain joins TRBV7-2 to TRBJ2-2; D might be TRBD1 (7 bases). CDR1 and CDR2 (germline): SGHTA, FQGNSA. Trimming cost V 5 bases and J 1 base, with 14 bases left between them. The CDR3 totals 16 residues. The CDR3, as DNA: TGTGCCAGCAGCCAGGGGGGACTGGGGAACACCGGGGAGCTGTTTTTT. Residues: CASSQGGLGNTGELFF.

This rearrangement joins TRBV14 to TRBJ2-5, with D possibly TRBD2 on 5 matching bases. The CDR3 is 12 residues long. The V and J ends lost 3 bases and 7 bases respectively, with 9 bases between them. From germline, CDR1 is SGHDN and CDR2 FVKESK. The CDR3, as DNA: TGTGCCAGCAGCCACCTTCGGGGGACCCAGTACTTC. It translates to CASSHLRGTQYF.

The chain links TRBV7-9 to TRBJ2-3; 10 bases are a match to TRBD2. With V trimmed by 2 bases and J by 2 bases, 4 bases remained unmatched. CDR1 and CDR2 from the germline V gene are SEHNR and FQNEAQ (reference sequence). This CDR3 is 16 amino acids long. In nucleotides, the CDR3 is TGTGCCAGCAGCTTAACTAGCGGGATTCTCACAGATACGCAGTATTTT. It translates to CASSLTSGILTDTQYF. The variable domain in full, with the rest retrieved from reference TRBV7-9 and TRBJ2-3, is DTGVSQNPRHKITKRGQNVTFRCDPISEHNRLYWYRQTLGQGPEFLTYFQNEAQLEKSRLLSDRFSAERPKGSFSTLEIQRTEQGDSAMYLCASSLTSGILTDTQYFGPGTRLTVL.

J is TRBJ2-1 and V is TRBV10-3, with D possibly TRBD2 on 5 matching bases. V was pared by 0 bases and J by 4 bases, with 10 bases between. The CDR3 totals 15 residues. CDR1 is ENHRY and CDR2 is SYGVKD in the germline V gene. The CDR3 sequence: CAISESITGYNEQFF. The CDR3 DNA reads TGTGCCATCAGTGAGTCGATAACGGGATACAATGAGCAGTTCTTC.

As regards this clone: This CDR3 is also generated by other DNA sequences in the sample. The chain uses TRBV4-3 and TRBJ2-7; 7 nucleotides agree with TRBD1. This CDR3 region has 13 residues. From germline, CDR1 is LGHNA and CDR2 YSLEER. With V trimmed by 3 bases and J by 3 bases, 2 bases remained unmatched. Here the CDR3 DNA reads TGCGCCAGCAGCCAGGACAGGAGCTACGAGCAGTACTTC. It codes for CASSQDRSYEQYF.

This chain links TRBV7-9 with TRBJ1-2, with TRBD1 as a possible D gene (5 bases). V was pared by 1 base and J by 0 bases, with 12 bases between. Germline loops: CDR1 SEHNR, CDR2 FQNEAQ (reference sequence). The CDR3 is made up of 16 amino acids. The CDR3 protein is CASSLGRDESNYGYTF. Written as DNA, the CDR3 is TGTGCCAGCAGCTTAGGGCGGGACGAATCTAACTATGGCTACACCTTC.

This sequence joins TRBV7-2 and TRBJ1-6; D may be TRBD1 (5 bases). CDR3 length: 14 residues. Trimming cost V 1 base and J 11 bases, with 12 bases left between them. Germline V gene lookup returns CDR1 SGHTA and CDR2 FQGNSA. The CDR3 protein is CASSLDSWGTPLHF. The DNA for the CDR3 is TGTGCCAGCAGCTTAGACTCCTGGGGGACACCCCTCCACTTT.

The V and J genes are TRBV4-1 and TRBJ2-5; 10 nucleotides align to TRBD2. The V gene end was trimmed by 2 bases and the J gene end by 5 bases; junction bases not matched to a gene: 11. Germline V gene sequence: CDR1 MGHRA, CDR2 YSYEKL. The CDR3 has 17 residues. The CDR3 loop reads CASSQIAGGTPGETQYF. CDR3 sequence (DNA): TGCGCCAGCAGCCAAATAGCGGGGGGCACCCCGGGGGAGACCCAGTACTTC.

The CDR3 sequence is CASSPGDTEAFF. The CDR3 nucleotides are TGTGCCAGCAGCCCGGGGGATACTGAAGCTTTCTTT. The gene calls are TRBV13 and TRBJ1-1, with D maybe TRBD1 (5 bases). Trimming stripped 5 bases from V and 5 bases from J, with 9 bases between. CDR1 and CDR2 (germline): PRHDT, FYEKMQ (reference sequence). There are 12 residues in the CDR3.

This sequence joins TRBV4-1 and TRBJ1-1; perhaps TRBD1 as D (5 bases). The germline V and J ends were trimmed by 5 bases and 1 base, with 20 bases remaining between them. The germline V gene has CDR1 MGHRA and CDR2 YSYEKL. The CDR3 is 17 residues long. The CDR3, as DNA: TGCGCCAGCAGCTCGGGTGGGACTGCGAGTGAGAACACTGAAGCTTTCTTT. It translates to CASSSGGTASENTEAFF.

This chain links TRBV6-1 with TRBJ2-7, with 13 bases aligning to TRBD2. V was pared by 4 bases and J by 1 base, with 4 bases of the junction left unmatched. The CDR3 extends over 16 amino acids. The germline V gene encodes CDR1 MNHNS and CDR2 SASEGT. The CDR3 DNA is TGTGCCAGCAGTGCAAAGGGACTAGCGGGATCCTACGAGCAGTACTTC. Amino acids: CASSAKGLAGSYEQYF.

The chain employs TRBV5-4 and TRBJ2-7; a possible D gene is TRBD2 (6 bases). The CDR3 runs to 16 residues. Trimming left V 0 bases short and J 2 bases short, with 15 bases between. From germline, CDR1 is SGHNT and CDR2 YYREEE (reference sequence). DNA for the CDR3: TGTGCCAGCAGCTTGGATAGGGGTAGCGGTGCCTACGAGCAGTACTTC. It specifies CASSLDRGSGAYEQYF.

This clone was found once. This sequence joins TRBV9 and TRBJ2-1, with 8 nucleotides matching TRBD2. CDR3 size: 14 residues. Germline-derived CDR1 and CDR2 are SGDLS and YYNGEE. The J segment lost 8 bases and the V segment lost 7 bases, leaving 11 bases of the junction unmatched. CDR3 DNA: TGTGCCAGCGGACCGGGACTAGTTGGCGATGAGCAGTTCTTC. Protein sequence: CASGPGLVGDEQFF.

This rearrangement joins TRBV14 to TRBJ1-2; D not certain. Per the germline V gene, CDR1 is SGHDN and CDR2 is FVKESK. V was pared by 1 base and J by 4 bases, with 13 bases between. This CDR3 region has 15 residues. The CDR3 loop is CASSQAQETGYGYTF. The CDR3 coding sequence is TGTGCCAGCAGCCAAGCTCAGGAGACGGGCTATGGCTACACCTTC.

The chain uses TRBV6-9 and TRBJ1-1; D gene ambiguous. V lost 10 bases and J lost 0, with 21 bases in between. Germline lookup yields CDR1 MNHGY and CDR2 SVAAGI. The CDR3 spans 16 residues. In nucleotides, the CDR3 is TGTGCCAACCTAGACCAGAGGGAACTCATGAACACTGAAGCTTTCTTT. Encoded protein: CANLDQRELMNTEAFF.

V and J are TRBV27 and TRBJ1-5; no definite D call. Germline CDR1 is MNHEY and CDR2 is SMNVEV (reference sequence). The CDR3 runs 13 residues. Between the trimmed V and J ends, which lost 6 bases and 3 bases, there was a span of 9 bases. The DNA for the CDR3 is TGTGCCAGCAGGAGGGATGACAATCAGCCCCAGCATTTT. This encodes CASRRDDNQPQHF.

The CDR3 coding sequence is TGTGCCAGCAGTGAAGAGGACCTCGATCCCTACGAGCAGTACTTC. It is translated as CASSEEDLDPYEQYF. This chain uses TRBV2 with TRBJ2-7; D gene unclear. Germline V gene data show CDR1 as SNHLY and CDR2 as FYNNEI. The CDR3 contains 15 residues. The V and J ends lost 1 base and 2 bases respectively, with 12 bases between them.